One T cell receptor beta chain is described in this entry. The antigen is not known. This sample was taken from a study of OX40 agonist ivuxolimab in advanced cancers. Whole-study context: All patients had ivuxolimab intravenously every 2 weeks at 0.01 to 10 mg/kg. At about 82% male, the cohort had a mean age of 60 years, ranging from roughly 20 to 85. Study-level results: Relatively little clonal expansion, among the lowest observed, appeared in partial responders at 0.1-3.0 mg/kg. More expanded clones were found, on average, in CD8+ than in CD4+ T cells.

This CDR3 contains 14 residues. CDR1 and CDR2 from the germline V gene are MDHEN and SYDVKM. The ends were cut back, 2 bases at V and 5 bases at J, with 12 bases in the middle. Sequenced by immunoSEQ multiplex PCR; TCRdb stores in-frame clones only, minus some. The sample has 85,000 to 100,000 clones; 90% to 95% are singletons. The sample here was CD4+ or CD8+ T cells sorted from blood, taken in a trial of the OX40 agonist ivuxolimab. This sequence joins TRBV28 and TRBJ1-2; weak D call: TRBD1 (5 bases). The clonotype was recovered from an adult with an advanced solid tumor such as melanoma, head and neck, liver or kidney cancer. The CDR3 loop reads CASSLGGAGYGYTF. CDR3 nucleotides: TGTGCCAGCAGTTTAGGTGGGGCTGGGTATGGCTACACCTTC.